Presented here are 18 T cell receptor beta chains from one specimen sequenced in a study of control samples from healthy donors and cancer patients. TCRdb's copy holds only in-frame clones and misses some; the assay was immunoSEQ multiplex PCR. The table records around 140,000 clones, under 90% of them present only once. Material: PBMCs. The source is a man aged 45 to 65 with head and neck cancer.

The V call is TRBV7-8, the J call TRBJ1-2, with D uncertain. Between the trimmed V and J ends, which lost 1 base and 4 bases, there was a span of 7 bases. The CDR3 covers 13 residues. In germline, CDR1 is SGHVS, CDR2 FQNEAQ. The CDR3 DNA sequence: TGTGCCAGCAGCTTAGGGGCGGGCTATGGCTACACCTTC. Amino acids: CASSLGAGYGYTF.

The rearrangement joins TRBV7-9 to TRBJ1-1; D not resolved. CDR1 SEHNR and CDR2 FQNEAQ come from the germline V gene (reference sequence). CDR3 length: 12 residues. Trimming removed 2 bases at V and 8 bases at J, with 9 bases between. The chain's CDR3 is CASSLSAGEAFF. CDR3 coding DNA: TGTGCCAGCAGCTTATCGGCAGGAGAAGCTTTCTTT.

CDR3 region: CASSLGQGFGEQFF. For the CDR3, the DNA is TGCGCCAGCAGCTTGGGGCAGGGTTTCGGTGAGCAGTTCTTC. V gene TRBV5-1 combines with J gene TRBJ2-1; D might be TRBD1 (5 bases). The CDR3 extends over 14 amino acids. CDR1 is SGHRS and CDR2 is YFSETQ in the germline V gene. The V end lost 0 bases, the J end lost 9 bases, and 13 bases lay between the germline ends.

V and J are TRBV27 and TRBJ2-7; TRBD2 is a possible D gene (6 bases). V was shortened by 2 bases and J by 7 bases, with 18 bases between the two germline ends. The V gene's germline CDR1 is MNHEY and CDR2 SMNVEV (reference sequence). The CDR3 covers 15 residues. The CDR3 here is CASSLKGGTLSEQYF. CDR3 DNA sequence: TGTGCCAGCAGTTTAAAAGGCGGGACCCTTTCGGAGCAGTACTTC.

This clone was observed once. V is TRBV7-6 and J is TRBJ2-7, with D possibly being TRBD1 (6 bases). The germline CDR1 and CDR2 sequences are SGHVS and FNYEAQ. V lost 6 bases, J lost 1 base, and 13 bases lay in between. The CDR3 has 14 amino acids. The CDR3 region is CASRANDRSYEQYF. In DNA, the CDR3 is TGTGCCAGCAGGGCAAATGACAGGTCCTACGAGCAGTACTTC. The variable domain in full, with the rest retrieved from reference TRBV7-6 and TRBJ2-7, is GAGVSQSPRYKVTKRGQDVALRCDPISGHVSLYWYRQALGQGPEFLTYFNYEAQQDKSGLPNDRFSAERPEGSISTLTIQRTEQRDSAMYRCASRANDRSYEQYFGPGTRLTVT.

CDR3 in DNA: TGTGCCAGCAGCGTAGCTGGTGGGGTCCAAGAGACCCAGTACTTC. Translation: CASSVAGGVQETQYF. V usage is TRBV9 and J usage is TRBJ2-5; D is ambiguous. Germline V gives CDR1 SGDLS, CDR2 YYNGEE. Trimming stripped 0 bases from V and 1 base from J, with 10 bases between. The CDR3 length is 15 residues. The complete variable domain, with remaining parts taken from reference TRBV9 and TRBJ2-5, reads DSGVTQTPKHLITATGQRVTLRCSPRSGDLSVYWYQQSLDQGLQFLIQYYNGEERAKGNILERFSAQQFPDLHSELNLSSLELGDSALYFCASSVAGGVQETQYFGPGTRLLVL.

A few counts support this clone. The CDR3 loop is CATSAPNIGTDTQYF. The DNA of the CDR3 is TGTGCCACCAGTGCCCCTAATATTGGGACAGATACGCAGTATTTT. The gene calls are TRBV24-1 and TRBJ2-3; the D is unclear. Germline V CDR1 and CDR2: KGHDR, SFDVKD. Trimming shortened V by 5 bases and J by 3 bases, and 14 bases separated the two germline ends. This CDR3 contains 15 residues.

V gene TRBV30 combines with J gene TRBJ2-6; D remains ambiguous. V was pared by 0 bases and J by 2 bases, with 8 bases between. The CDR3 consists of 15 residues. Germline V gene data show CDR1 as GTSNPN and CDR2 as SVGIG (reference sequence). The DNA for the CDR3 is TGTGCCTGGAGTGTTGGGTGGGCTGGGGCCAACGTCCTGACTTTC. Translation: CAWSVGWAGANVLTF.

V is TRBV27 and J is TRBJ2-1; tentatively, D is TRBD2 (5 bases). From germline, CDR1 is MNHEY and CDR2 SMNVEV (reference sequence). The V end was cut by 3 bases, the J end by 3 bases, with 6 bases between. CDR3 length: 13 amino acids. The CDR3 is CASSFSDYNEQFF. CDR3 sequence (DNA): TGTGCCAGCAGTTTTAGCGACTACAATGAGCAGTTCTTC.

The chain carries TRBV24-1 and TRBJ1-5; unclear D gene. The V gene's germline CDR1 is KGHDR and CDR2 SFDVKD. Trimming took off 12 bases at V and 3 bases at J, with 17 bases between the two ends. There are 14 residues in the CDR3. This CDR3 reads CAPQLTEPNQPQHF. The DNA for the CDR3 is TGTGCCCCTCAACTCACAGAGCCCAATCAGCCCCAGCATTTT.

This rearrangement joins TRBV5-5 to TRBJ1-2; no clear D gene. The CDR3 contains 8 residues. Germline V gene sequence: CDR1 SGHKS, CDR2 YYEKEE (reference sequence). The V end was cut by 4 bases, the J end by 12 bases, with 4 bases between. The CDR3 DNA follows: TGTGCCAGCAGCCCCGACACCTTC. Its translation is CASSPDTF.

V and J are TRBV19 and TRBJ1-5, with D unresolved. V lost 1 base and J lost 8, with 18 bases in between. Germline CDR1 LNHDA, CDR2 SQIVND (reference sequence). This CDR3 has 16 amino acids. The CDR3, as DNA: TGTGCCAGTAGTATAGGCGGTCAGCCCCGCGCCGAGCCCCAGCATTTT. This encodes CASSIGGQPRAEPQHF.

V gene TRBV7-9 combines with J gene TRBJ2-3; 11 bases map to TRBD2. CDR3 size: 16 residues. The germline CDR1 and CDR2 sequences are SEHNR and FQNEAQ (reference sequence). With 6 bases clipped from V and 3 bases from J, the junction kept 8 bases outside the gene matches. This chain's CDR3 is CASSKTSGDNTDTQYF. CDR3 sequence (DNA): TGTGCCAGCAGTAAGACTAGCGGGGACAATACAGATACGCAGTATTTT.

The chain links TRBV2 to TRBJ2-5; 7 bases align to TRBD2. V lost 4 bases and J lost 5; bases outside the gene matches: 7. This CDR3 is 14 amino acids long. Per germline, CDR1 SNHLY and CDR2 FYNNEI. CDR3 in DNA: TGTGCCAGCAGTGCCCGCGGGAGCGGTGAGACCCAGTACTTC. As protein: CASSARGSGETQYF.

V is TRBV5-1 and J is TRBJ1-1; the D is unclear. There are 15 residues in the CDR3. V lost 4 bases and J 0 bases, leaving 13 bases between the germline ends. The germline CDR1 and CDR2 sequences are SGHRS and YFSETQ. The CDR3 DNA reads as TGCGCCAGCAGCCTATCGGACGGCTTGAACACTGAAGCTTTCTTT. Translation gives CASSLSDGLNTEAFF.

This chain links TRBV5-1 with TRBJ1-4; 7 bases agree with TRBD1. With 4 bases clipped from V and 0 bases from J, the junction kept 6 bases outside the gene matches. This CDR3 contains 16 residues. CDR1 and CDR2 from the germline V gene are SGHRS and YFSETQ. CDR3 bases: TGCGCCAGCAGCAGGACAGGAACTTCAACTAATGAAAAACTGTTTTTT. It translates to CASSRTGTSTNEKLFF.

The rearrangement uses TRBV27 and TRBJ2-7, with 14 bases aligning to TRBD2. CDR3 size: 15 residues. Germline values: CDR1 MNHEY, CDR2 SMNVEV (reference sequence). V was pared by 3 bases and J by 7 bases, with 5 bases of the junction left unmatched. CDR3 in amino acids: CASSLETSGREEQYF. The CDR3 nucleotides read TGTGCCAGCAGTTTGGAGACTAGCGGGAGGGAAGAGCAGTACTTC.

The V call is TRBV5-1, the J call TRBJ1-3; no definite D call. This CDR3 has 14 residues. Germline CDR1 reads SGHRS; CDR2 reads YFSETQ. The V end lost 0 bases, the J end lost 0 bases, and 4 bases lay between the germline ends. This CDR3 reads CASSLEFSGNTIYF. CDR3 sequence (DNA): TGCGCCAGCAGCTTGGAGTTCTCTGGAAACACCATATATTTT.